A selection of T cell receptor beta chains follows, all from one sample in a study of cytomegalovirus exposure and HLA in healthy donors. Profiling relied on immunoSEQ multiplex PCR, and the TCRdb table lists in-frame clones only, not all of them. The data contain some 100,000 clones, 75% to 85% of them seen just once; the ten biggest clones take up over 3.5%. What was sequenced was PBMCs. These receptors were obtained from a woman between 50 and 59 years old in good health and CMV-seropositive. The CDR3 runs from the conserved cysteine through the conserved F or W. D genes are given only for firm matches. Some rows mark clone size as missing; the rest say once, few, many or name a class of expanded clone.

j_call d_call cdr3_length v_call clone_size cdr3_aa cdr3_nt
TRBJ2-1 NA 12 TRBV7-3 NA CASSSRLDEQFF TGTGCCAGCAGCTCGAGACTAGATGAGCAGTTCTTC
TRBJ1-3 NA 16 TRBV6-5 NA CASSYSGGFSGNTIYF TGTGCCAGCAGTTACTCAGGGGGTTTCTCTGGAAACACCATATATTTT
TRBJ2-3 TRBD2 16 TRBV15 NA CATSRKRGDGADTQYF TGTGCCACCAGCAGGAAACGGGGGGACGGCGCAGATACGCAGTATTTT
TRBJ2-3 NA 16 TRBV9 NA CASSLGRRVVGDTQYF TGTGCCAGCAGCCTTGGGCGGCGGGTGGTCGGAGATACGCAGTATTTT
TRBJ1-1 NA 14 TRBV19 NA CASTDGGLGTEAFF TGTGCCAGTACCGACGGGGGGCTCGGCACTGAAGCTTTCTTT
TRBJ1-6 TRBD1 17 TRBV27 NA CASSLIDRVGKDSPLHF TGTGCCAGCAGTTTAATCGACAGGGTCGGGAAGGATTCACCCCTCCACTTT
TRBJ2-2 TRBD1 17 TRBV18 NA CASSPVGTGALGGELFF TGTGCCAGCTCACCGGTGGGGACAGGGGCCCTCGGCGGGGAGCTGTTTTTT
TRBJ2-1 TRBD1 17 TRBV9 NA CASSGNRGRGSYNEQFF TGTGCCAGCAGCGGAAACAGGGGAAGGGGCTCCTACAATGAGCAGTTCTTC
TRBJ1-2 NA 15 TRBV5-1 once CASSEQQGPASGYTF TGCGCCAGCAGCGAACAGCAGGGGCCCGCAAGTGGCTACACCTTC
TRBJ1-2 NA 14 TRBV5-8 few CASSFLAANYGYTF TGTGCCAGCAGCTTTCTGGCGGCTAACTATGGCTACACCTTC
TRBJ2-5 TRBD1 14 TRBV5-6 NA CASSPWQGEETQYF TGTGCCAGCAGCCCATGGCAGGGGGAAGAGACCCAGTACTTC
TRBJ1-2 NA 14 TRBV4-1 NA CASSQVITEGGYTF TGCGCCAGCAGCCAAGTTATTACGGAGGGTGGCTACACCTTC
TRBJ2-1 TRBD2 15 TRBV6-5 NA CASSSGLAGYNEQFF TGTGCCAGCAGTTCCGGACTAGCAGGGTACAATGAGCAGTTCTTC
TRBJ2-1 NA 13 TRBV27 once CASSLGAHNEQFF TGTGCCAGCAGTTTAGGGGCCCACAATGAGCAGTTCTTC
TRBJ1-5 NA 17 TRBV7-9 NA CASSQSSGVARNQPQHF TGTGCCAGCAGCCAATCATCGGGGGTAGCGCGCAATCAGCCCCAGCATTTT
TRBJ1-1 TRBD1 16 TRBV5-6 NA CASSRAGQGGYTEAFF TGTGCCAGCAGCCGGGCGGGACAGGGAGGTTACACTGAAGCTTTCTTT
TRBJ2-1 TRBD2 15 TRBV9 once CASSVGSGGSGEQFF TGTGCCAGCAGCGTAGGAAGCGGGGGGTCGGGTGAGCAGTTCTTC
TRBJ1-6 TRBD1 17 TRBV2 few CASSSEGWGQDNSPLHF TGTGCCAGCAGTTCCGAGGGGTGGGGACAGGATAATTCACCCCTCCACTTT
TRBJ2-3 TRBD1 17 TRBV5-4 NA CASSLGGTGKSTDTQYF TGTGCCAGCAGCTTGGGGGGGACAGGGAAAAGCACAGATACGCAGTATTTT
TRBJ2-2 NA 14 TRBV19 few CASSIAGRTGELFF TGTGCCAGTAGTATCGCGGGGCGCACCGGGGAGCTGTTTTTT
TRBJ2-5 TRBD2 18 TRBV9 NA CASSVAGLAGGRGETQYF TGTGCCAGCAGCGTAGCGGGACTAGCGGGAGGGAGGGGAGAGACCCAGTACTTC
TRBJ1-2 NA 12 TRBV30 NA CAWSDRVYGYTF TGTGCCTGGAGTGATCGCGTCTATGGCTACACCTTC
TRBJ1-6 NA 14 TRBV14 NA CASSQEVRNSPLHF TGTGCCAGCAGCCAAGAGGTTCGGAATTCACCCCTCCACTTT
TRBJ2-7 TRBD1 15 TRBV6-6 NA CASSNSGTGRYEQYF TGTGCCAGCAGCAATTCTGGGACAGGGAGGTACGAGCAGTACTTC
TRBJ2-1 NA 16 TRBV5-1 NA CASSRTWRPTLNEQFF TGCGCCAGCAGCCGTACCTGGAGGCCCACTCTTAATGAGCAGTTCTTC
TRBJ1-1 NA 19 TRBV2 NA CASFFFYRDKPQENTEAFF TGTGCCAGCTTCTTTTTTTACAGGGACAAACCCCAAGAGAACACTGAAGCTTTCTTT
TRBJ2-1 NA 16 TRBV7-6 NA CASSSRSSYSYNEQFF TGTGCCAGCAGCTCCCGGAGTAGTTATTCCTACAATGAGCAGTTCTTC
TRBJ2-1 NA 18 TRBV15 few CATSREGAGRRSYNEQFF TGTGCCACCAGCAGAGAGGGGGCCGGCAGGCGCTCCTACAATGAGCAGTTCTTC
TRBJ2-2 TRBD2 16 TRBV7-6 NA CASSLTGTKGTGELFF TGTGCCAGCAGCTTAACCGGGACTAAAGGTACCGGGGAGCTGTTTTTT
TRBJ2-3 NA 14 TRBV30 NA CAFLTGSTTDTQYF TGTGCCTTTTTGACAGGTAGTACGACAGATACGCAGTATTTT
TRBJ2-2 NA 17 TRBV7-9 NA CASILSGLAGLTGELFF TGTGCCAGCATTTTGTCGGGCCTGGCGGGATTAACCGGGGAGCTGTTTTTT
TRBJ1-5 NA 17 TRBV7-9 few CASSLETLGGGNQPQHF TGTGCCAGCAGCTTAGAGACTTTAGGGGGGGGCAATCAGCCCCAGCATTTT
TRBJ2-3 TRBD2 16 TRBV9 NA CASSVNLRGGTDTQYF TGTGCCAGCAGCGTAAACCTGCGGGGGGGCACAGATACGCAGTATTTT
TRBJ2-1 TRBD2 15 TRBV6-5 NA CASSYSGTSYNEQFF TGTGCCAGCAGTTATAGCGGGACCTCCTACAATGAGCAGTTCTTC
TRBJ1-2 TRBD1 15 TRBV14 few CASSRWTGWNYGYTF TGTGCCAGCAGCCGATGGACAGGATGGAACTATGGCTACACCTTC
TRBJ2-1 TRBD2 15 TRBV29-1 NA CSVESSSGAYNEQFF TGCAGCGTTGAGTCCTCTAGCGGAGCCTACAATGAGCAGTTCTTC
TRBJ2-7 NA 14 TRBV27 NA CASSMTSPSYEQYF TGTGCCAGCAGTATGACATCTCCCTCCTACGAGCAGTACTTC
TRBJ2-2 TRBD1 16 TRBV7-9 NA CASSLAQGTGIGELFF TGTGCCAGCAGCTTAGCGCAGGGGACAGGGATCGGGGAGCTGTTTTTT
TRBJ1-3 NA 13 TRBV5-1 NA CASREGFGNTIYF TGCGCCAGCAGGGAGGGCTTCGGAAACACCATATATTTT
TRBJ2-1 NA 16 TRBV19 NA CASSTLALPTHNEQFF TGTGCCAGTAGTACCTTAGCGCTACCCACTCACAATGAGCAGTTCTTC
TRBJ2-2 TRBD1 15 TRBV2 NA CASSPGQGGTGELFF TGTGCCAGCAGCCCCGGACAGGGGGGCACCGGGGAGCTGTTTTTT
TRBJ2-1 TRBD1 15 TRBV5-1 NA CASSFLQGNYNEQFF TGCGCCAGCAGCTTTTTACAGGGGAACTACAATGAGCAGTTCTTC
TRBJ1-1 NA 13 TRBV6-5 NA CASSDRGDTEAFF TGTGCCAGCAGCGATCGGGGGGACACTGAAGCTTTCTTT
TRBJ1-1 NA 17 TRBV4-1 few CASSQGVREVSYTEAFF TGCGCCAGCAGCCAAGGGGTTAGGGAGGTTTCATACACTGAAGCTTTCTTT
TRBJ2-7 TRBD1 15 TRBV6-1 NA CASSAPGTGGYEQYF TGTGCCAGCAGTGCCCCCGGGACAGGGGGTTACGAGCAGTACTTC
TRBJ1-5 TRBD1 12 TRBV19 NA CASRTGGRPQHF TGTGCCAGTAGGACAGGGGGGCGGCCCCAGCATTTT
TRBJ1-6 NA 15 TRBV6-5 NA CASSRTQGYNSPLHF TGTGCCAGCAGTCGTACACAGGGATATAATTCACCCCTCCACTTT
TRBJ2-2 TRBD1 12 TRBV15 NA CATGTGFGELFF TGTGCCACCGGGACAGGGTTCGGGGAGCTGTTTTTT
TRBJ2-7 NA 17 TRBV18 NA CASSQYQTAGRVTEQYF TGTGCCAGCTCACAGTACCAAACGGCAGGGCGCGTTACCGAGCAGTACTTC
TRBJ2-1 NA 14 TRBV6-5 NA CASGTRRLANEQFF TGTGCCAGCGGAACCCGGAGGCTAGCGAATGAGCAGTTCTTC
TRBJ1-4 NA 14 TRBV2 once CASSDGTTNEKLFF TGTGCCAGCAGTGACGGGACAACTAATGAAAAACTGTTTTTT
TRBJ2-7 TRBD1 16 TRBV16 NA CASSQRAGQGPYEQYF TGTGCCAGCAGCCAAAGGGCGGGACAGGGACCCTACGAGCAGTACTTC
TRBJ2-7 NA 14 TRBV29-1 NA CSVLQGATIYEQYF TGCAGCGTCCTACAGGGTGCCACCATTTACGAGCAGTACTTC
TRBJ2-7 NA 13 TRBV5-1 NA CASSFRERDEQYF TGCGCCAGCAGCTTTCGGGAACGCGACGAGCAGTACTTC